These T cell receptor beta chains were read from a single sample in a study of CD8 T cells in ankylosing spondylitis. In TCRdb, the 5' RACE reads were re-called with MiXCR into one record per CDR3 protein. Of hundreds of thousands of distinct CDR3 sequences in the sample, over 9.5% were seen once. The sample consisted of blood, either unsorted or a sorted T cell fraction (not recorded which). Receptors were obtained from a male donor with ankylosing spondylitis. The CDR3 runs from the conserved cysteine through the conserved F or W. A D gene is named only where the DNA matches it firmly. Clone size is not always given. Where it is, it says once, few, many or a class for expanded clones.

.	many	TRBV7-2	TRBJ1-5	CASSLARGGPQHF	TGTGCCAGCAGCTTAGCGCGGGGCGGGCCCCAGCATTTT
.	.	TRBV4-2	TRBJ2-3	CASSHGTGSLTDTQYF	TGTGCCAGCAGCCACGGAACAGGGAGCCTCACAGATACGCAGTATTTT
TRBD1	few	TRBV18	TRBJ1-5	CASPGQKNQPQHF	TGTGCCAGCCCGGGACAGAAAAATCAGCCCCAGCATTTT
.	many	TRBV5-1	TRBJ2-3	CASSADILSTDTQYF	TGCGCCAGCAGCGCGGACATCCTTAGCACAGATACGCAGTATTTT
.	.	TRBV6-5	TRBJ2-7	CASSYNERATYEQYF	TGTGCCAGCAGTTACAACGAGAGGGCCACCTACGAGCAGTACTTC
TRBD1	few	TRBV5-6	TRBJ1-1	CASSSLDRGTEAFF	TGTGCCAGCAGCTCACTCGACAGGGGGACTGAAGCTTTCTTT
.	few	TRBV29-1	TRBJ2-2	CSVEWWDRGAKTGELFF	TGCAGCGTTGAATGGTGGGATCGCGGGGCGAAAACCGGGGAGCTGTTTTTT
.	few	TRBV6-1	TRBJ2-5	CASGDSRETQYF	TGTGCCAGCGGGGACTCGCGGGAGACCCAGTACTTC
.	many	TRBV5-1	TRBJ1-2	CASSSEGADYGYTF	TGCGCCAGCAGCTCGGAGGGCGCAGACTATGGCTACACCTTC
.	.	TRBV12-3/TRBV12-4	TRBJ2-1	CASRPSGGASYNEQFF	TGTGCCAGCAGACCATCGGGGGGCGCCTCCTACAATGAGCAGTTCTTC
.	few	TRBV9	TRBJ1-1	CASSRGGEGGNTEAFF	TGTGCCAGCAGCCGAGGAGGGGAAGGGGGGAACACTGAAGCTTTCTTT
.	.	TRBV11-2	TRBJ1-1	CASSLDYRDGWRAFF	TGTGCCAGCAGCTTAGATTATCGTGACGGCTGGCGAGCTTTCTTT
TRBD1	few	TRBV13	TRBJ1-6	CASSPDPLTGNNSPLHF	TGTGCCAGCAGCCCCGACCCATTGACAGGGAATAATTCACCCCTCCACTTT
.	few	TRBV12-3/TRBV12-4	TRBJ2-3	CASSSYRVPDTQYF	TGTGCCAGCAGTTCCTACCGGGTCCCCGATACGCAGTATTTT
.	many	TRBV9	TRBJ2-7	CASSAQPGAYEQYF	TGTGCCAGCAGCGCCCAACCCGGGGCCTACGAGCAGTACTTC
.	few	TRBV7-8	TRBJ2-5	CASSLSRTVQETQYF	TGTGCCAGCAGCTTAAGCAGAACAGTCCAAGAGACCCAGTACTTC
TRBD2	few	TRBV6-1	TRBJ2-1	CASRGLAGGLYNEQFF	TGTGCCAGCAGGGGACTAGCGGGAGGCCTTTACAATGAGCAGTTCTTC
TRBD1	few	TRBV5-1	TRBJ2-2	CASSPALTGDTGELFF	TGCGCCAGCAGCCCAGCCCTGACAGGGGACACCGGGGAGCTGTTTTTT
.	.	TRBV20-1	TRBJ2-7	CSASSREQYF	TGCAGTGCTAGTAGCCGGGAGCAGTACTTC
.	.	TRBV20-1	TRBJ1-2	CSAWTDSYYGYTF	TGCAGTGCTTGGACCGACAGTTACTATGGCTACACCTTC
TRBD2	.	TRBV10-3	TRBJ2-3	CAISESSGGSDTQYF	TGTGCCATCAGTGAGTCTAGCGGGGGATCAGATACGCAGTATTTT
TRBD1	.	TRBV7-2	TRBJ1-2	CASSLGTGSHGYTF	TGTGCCAGCAGCTTGGGGACAGGGTCCCATGGCTACACCTTC
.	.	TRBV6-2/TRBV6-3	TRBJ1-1	CASSSPRQAFF	TGTGCCAGCAGTTCCCCGCGACAAGCTTTCTTT
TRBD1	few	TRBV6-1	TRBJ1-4	CASSTTGAGEKLFF	TGTGCCAGCAGTACGACAGGGGCCGGGGAAAAACTGTTTTTT
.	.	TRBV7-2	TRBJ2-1	CASSLVGQGHEQFF	TGTGCCAGCAGCTTAGTTGGACAAGGGCATGAGCAGTTCTTC
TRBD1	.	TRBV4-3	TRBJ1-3	CASSQDPTPTGRNTIYF	TGCGCCAGCAGCCAAGACCCAACGCCGACAGGGAGAAACACCATATATTTT
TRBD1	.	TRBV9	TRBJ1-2	CASSDRTGAYGYTF	TGTGCCAGCAGCGACCGGACAGGGGCATATGGCTACACCTTC
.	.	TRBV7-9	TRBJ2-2	CASSLDRGLFF	TGTGCCAGCAGCTTAGATCGGGGACTGTTTTTT
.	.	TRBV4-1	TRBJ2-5	CASSQVVWSQETQYF	TGCGCCAGCAGCCAAGTCGTATGGAGCCAAGAGACCCAGTACTTC
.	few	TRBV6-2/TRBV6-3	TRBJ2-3	CASSYSKGGSQYF	TGTGCCAGCAGTTACTCGAAGGGTGGGTCGCAGTATTTT
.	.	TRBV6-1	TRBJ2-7	CASSEIGFSTGEQYF	TGTGCCAGCAGTGAAATTGGGTTCTCGACGGGGGAGCAGTACTTC
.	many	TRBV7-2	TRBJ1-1	CASSLEPYTEAFF	TGTGCCAGCAGCTTAGAGCCGTACACTGAAGCTTTCTTT
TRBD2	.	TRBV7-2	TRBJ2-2	CASSLVGGGVAGELFF	TGTGCCAGCAGCTTAGTCGGGGGGGGCGTAGCCGGGGAGCTGTTTTTT
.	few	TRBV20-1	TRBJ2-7	CSGSRVGREQYF	TGCAGTGGCAGTCGGGTTGGGCGCGAGCAGTACTTC